This T cell receptor (beta chain) comes out of a study of identical twins. Unique molecular identifiers were in the cDNA, with template-switch universal primer binding. One entry per CDR3 protein, called by TCRdb with MiXCR from the 5' RACE reads. The table lists approximately 230,000 distinct CDR3 sequences, over 11% of them singletons. The CDR3 is 16 residues long. V was pared by 8 bases and J by 4 bases, with 12 bases of the junction left unmatched. Germline CDR1 LNHDA, CDR2 SQIVND (reference sequence). Comments on this clonotype: Its cognate antigen is unknown.

Study-wide results and limits: Monozygotic twins shared more out-of-frame TCR alpha than recombination models predicted.

Specimen: memory (CD45RO+) T cells sorted from blood. The sequence came from a woman aged 18 to 35 in good health. The J gene is TRBJ2-3, the V gene TRBV19, with 10 bases lining up with TRBD1. CDR3: CASSHADRGRADTQYF. DNA for the CDR3: TGTGCCAGTTCCCACGCCGACAGGGGGCGGGCAGATACGCAGTATTTT.